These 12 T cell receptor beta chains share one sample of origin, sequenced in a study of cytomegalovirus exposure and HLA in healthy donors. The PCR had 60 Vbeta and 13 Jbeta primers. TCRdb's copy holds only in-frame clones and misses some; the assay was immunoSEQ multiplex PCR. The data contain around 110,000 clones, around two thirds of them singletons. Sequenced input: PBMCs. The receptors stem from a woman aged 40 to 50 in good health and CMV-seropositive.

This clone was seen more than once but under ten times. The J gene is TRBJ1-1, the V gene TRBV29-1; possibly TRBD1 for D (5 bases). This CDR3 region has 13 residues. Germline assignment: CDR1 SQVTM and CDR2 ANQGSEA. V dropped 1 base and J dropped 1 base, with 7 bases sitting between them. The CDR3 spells CSVEVTANTEAFF. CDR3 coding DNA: TGCAGCGTTGAAGTGACAGCGAACACTGAAGCTTTCTTT.

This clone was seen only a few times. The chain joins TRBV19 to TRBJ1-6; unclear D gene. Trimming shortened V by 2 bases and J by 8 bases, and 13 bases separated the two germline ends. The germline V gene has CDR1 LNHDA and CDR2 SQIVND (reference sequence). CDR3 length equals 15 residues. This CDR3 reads CASSITPKRDSPLHF. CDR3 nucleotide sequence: TGTGCCAGTAGTATAACCCCTAAACGGGATTCACCCCTCCACTTT.

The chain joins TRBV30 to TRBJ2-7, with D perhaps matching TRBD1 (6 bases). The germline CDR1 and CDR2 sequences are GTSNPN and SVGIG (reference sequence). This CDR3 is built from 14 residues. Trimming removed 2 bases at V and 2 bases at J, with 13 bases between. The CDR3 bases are TGTGCCTGGAGTCTAGGGACAACCACCTACGAGCAGTACTTC. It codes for CAWSLGTTTYEQYF.

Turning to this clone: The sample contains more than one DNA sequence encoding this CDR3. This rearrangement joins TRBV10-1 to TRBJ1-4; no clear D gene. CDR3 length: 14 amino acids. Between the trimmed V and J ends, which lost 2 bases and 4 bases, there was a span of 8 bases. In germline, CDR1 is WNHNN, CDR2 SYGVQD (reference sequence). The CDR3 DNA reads TGCGCCAGCAGTGAGGGAGGCCTTAATGAAAAACTGTTTTTT. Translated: CASSEGGLNEKLFF.

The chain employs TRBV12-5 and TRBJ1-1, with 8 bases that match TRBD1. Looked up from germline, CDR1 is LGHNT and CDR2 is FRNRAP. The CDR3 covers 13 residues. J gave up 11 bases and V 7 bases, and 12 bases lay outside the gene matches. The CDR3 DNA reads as TGTGCTAGTGAAAAGGCAGGACAGGGCTTGGCTTTCTTT. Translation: CASEKAGQGLAFF.

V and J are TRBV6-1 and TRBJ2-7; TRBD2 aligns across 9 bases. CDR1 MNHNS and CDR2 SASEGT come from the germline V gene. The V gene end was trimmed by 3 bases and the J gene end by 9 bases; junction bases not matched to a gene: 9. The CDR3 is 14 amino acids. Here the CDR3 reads CASSDWSGRPRQYF. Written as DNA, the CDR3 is TGTGCCAGCAGTGATTGGAGCGGGAGGCCGCGGCAGTACTTC.

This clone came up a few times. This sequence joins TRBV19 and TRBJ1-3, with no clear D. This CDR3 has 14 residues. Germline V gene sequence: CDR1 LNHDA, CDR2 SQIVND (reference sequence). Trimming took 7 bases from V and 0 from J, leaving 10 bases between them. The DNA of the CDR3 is TGTGCCAGTAAGAAGACGGGCTCTGGAAACACCATATATTTT. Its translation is CASKKTGSGNTIYF.

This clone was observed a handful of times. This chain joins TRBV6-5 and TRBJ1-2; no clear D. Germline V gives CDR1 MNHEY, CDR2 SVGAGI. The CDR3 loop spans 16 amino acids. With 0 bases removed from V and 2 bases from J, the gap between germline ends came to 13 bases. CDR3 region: CASSYSSGRINYGYTF. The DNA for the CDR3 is TGTGCCAGCAGTTACTCGAGCGGACGGATAAACTATGGCTACACCTTC.

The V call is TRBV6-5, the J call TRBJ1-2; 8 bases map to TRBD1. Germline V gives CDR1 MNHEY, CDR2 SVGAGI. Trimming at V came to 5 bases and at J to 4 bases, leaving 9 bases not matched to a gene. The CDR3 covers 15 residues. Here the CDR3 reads CASSPPGQDSYGYTF. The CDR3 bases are TGTGCCAGCAGTCCTCCGGGACAGGATTCCTATGGCTACACCTTC.

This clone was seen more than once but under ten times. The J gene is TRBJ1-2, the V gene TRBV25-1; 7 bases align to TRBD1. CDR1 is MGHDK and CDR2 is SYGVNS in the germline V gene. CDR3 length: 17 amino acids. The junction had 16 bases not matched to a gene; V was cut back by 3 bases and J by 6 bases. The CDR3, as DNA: TGTGCCAGCAGTGATCTCGCAGGGGGATATAGTTGGAATGGCTACACCTTC. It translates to CASSDLAGGYSWNGYTF.

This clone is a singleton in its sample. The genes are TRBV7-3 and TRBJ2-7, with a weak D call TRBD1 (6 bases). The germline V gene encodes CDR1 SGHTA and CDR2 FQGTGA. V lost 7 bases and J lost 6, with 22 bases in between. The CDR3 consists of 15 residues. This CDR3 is CASTFRIKPGAEQYF. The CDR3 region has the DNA TGTGCCAGCACCTTTCGCATAAAGCCAGGGGCCGAGCAGTACTTC.

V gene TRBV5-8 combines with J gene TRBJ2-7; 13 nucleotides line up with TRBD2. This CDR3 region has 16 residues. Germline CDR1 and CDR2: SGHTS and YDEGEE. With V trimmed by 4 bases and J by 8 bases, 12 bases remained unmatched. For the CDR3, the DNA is TGTGCCAGCAGCCGGGGACTAGCGGGGTCCAACAACCAGCAGTACTTC. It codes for CASSRGLAGSNNQQYF.